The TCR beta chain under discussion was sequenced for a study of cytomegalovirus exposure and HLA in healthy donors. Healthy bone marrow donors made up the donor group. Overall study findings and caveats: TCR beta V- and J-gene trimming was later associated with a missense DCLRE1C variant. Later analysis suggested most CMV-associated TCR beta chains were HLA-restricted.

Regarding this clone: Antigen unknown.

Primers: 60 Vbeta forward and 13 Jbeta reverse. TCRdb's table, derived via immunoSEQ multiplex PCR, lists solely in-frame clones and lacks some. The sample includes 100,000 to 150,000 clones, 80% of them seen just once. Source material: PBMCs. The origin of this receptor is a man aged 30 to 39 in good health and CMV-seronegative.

CDR3 protein: CASSSPGSHNEQFF. The CDR3 nucleotides are TGTGCCAGCAGCTCCCCCGGGAGTCACAATGAGCAGTTCTTC. This chain links TRBV7-9 with TRBJ2-1, with D perhaps TRBD2 (6 bases). There are 14 residues in the CDR3. The V end was cut by 4 bases, the J end by 5 bases, with 12 bases between. Per the germline V gene, CDR1 is SEHNR and CDR2 is FQNEAQ (reference sequence).